This T cell receptor beta chain was found in a study of CD8+CD57+ T cells in acquired aplastic anemia. A word on this clonotype: The target antigen is unknown.

The J segment lost 7 bases and the V segment lost 7 bases, leaving 13 bases of the junction unmatched. The germline CDR1 and CDR2 sequences are LNHDA and SQIVND (reference sequence). The CDR3 contains 17 residues. Only patients with CD8+CD57+ cell expansion on flow cytometry were chosen for sequencing. By the time of blood sampling, patients had still received no therapy. Broader study findings: Between patients and controls, about 30 CD8+ CDR3 sequences were found in common.

The TCR beta profiling, which covered VDJ combination and CDR3 sequence, was carried out using genomic DNA as the template. A single record per CDR3 protein comes from TCRdb applying MiXCR to the reads. The sample lists 200,000 to 250,000 distinct CDR3 sequences; less than 75% were seen once. This TCR came from a human donor with aplastic anemia. The V and J genes are TRBV19 and TRBJ2-2; 12 bases line up with TRBD1. The sequencing input was sorted CD4+, CD8+, or CD8+CD57+ T cells (not recorded which) from PBMCs. This CDR3 reads CASMGDGDRGLIGELFF. The CDR3 coding sequence is TGTGCCAGTATGGGCGATGGGGACAGGGGGCTAATCGGGGAGCTGTTTTTT.